Given below is one TCR beta chain in context. In its sample, this clone was seen once. Its antigen target is currently unknown. Base qualities were left out, and no much larger clone turns up one base away. This record belongs to a study of blood T cell repertoires in COVID-19 (dated by TCRdb to the early 2020s). Background for the entire study: Samples covering the acute and convalescent phases of COVID-19 were provided by collaborators in the United States, Italy and Spain. Where HLA class I and class II types were available, the types were taken from metadata supplied by the sample provider, not from assay-based typing. The prospective study material was composed of cDNA or gDNA derived from T cells, B-cell-depleted T cells, or PBMCs. The repertoires were released in a freely available public database intended as a resource for research on the immune response to SARS-CoV-2. Subjects who had been exposed to COVID-19, were actively infected with it, or had recovered from it provided the deeply sampled blood TCRbeta repertoires that made up the dataset. The sample metadata nearly always contained a de-identified subject ID, COVID-19 status, age in years and sex. The samples were drawn from two sources: the first 160 participants of the ongoing ImmuneRACE study, and fewer than 1,500 subjects contributed by 6 global collaborators. Study-wide findings and limitations: The quantity of clinical and demographic metadata differed by source and by participant and was supplied without curation.

Whole blood was collected in K2EDTA tubes by collaborating institutions according to the institutions' own protocols. For TCRbeta analysis, collaborators shipped samples as frozen whole blood, isolated PBMCs, or DNA extracted from either of those sample types. The germline V gene provides CDR1 MNHNS and CDR2 SASEGT. The cysteine opens and the phenylalanine closes a CDR3 of 14 amino acids. The sequence is cut down to CDR3 DNA, 42 bases in frame from base 1. V and J lose 3 bases and 5 bases, and a span of 13 bases separates them. TCRbeta CDR3 regions were amplified from genomic DNA by means of the immunoSEQ Assay, a bias-controlled multiplex PCR. As for the authors' bioinformatics: The number of nucleated cells in each sample was estimated by amplification of reference gene primers within the assay. To quantify the absolute abundance of each unique TCRbeta CDR3 rearrangement, sequence reads were collapsed and filtered. For each sample, productive Simpson clonality was calculated as the square root of Simpson's diversity index across productive rearrangements. TCRdb carries this immuneACCESS record with in-frame sequences only. Its versions omit some clonotypes, under half of them owing to an unresolved V gene in the studies checked, with the rest unexplained. D and trimming come from the DNA, and the V and J calls and clone size come from that table. The sample contains about 40,000 clones, 88% of them found a single time. The ten most abundant clones make up approximately 10% of the sample.

The receptor was derived from an older woman with acute or convalescent COVID-19. This chain is built from TRBV6-1 and TRBJ1-1, with no confidently assigned D gene. The specimen sequenced was peripheral blood. The CDR3 is CASSDYLGGTEAFF. The DNA sequence is given as TGTGCCAGCAGTGATTATCTGGGAGGGACTGAAGCTTTCTTT.